Listed below are T cell receptor beta chains from one sample, sequenced in a study of early T cells in non-severe SARS-CoV-2 infection. TCRdb reanalysed the 5' RACE reads using MiXCR and keeps one entry per CDR3 protein. In the table there are about 97,000 distinct CDR3 sequences, more than 9.5% of which are singletons. Sequenced material: whole blood, taken at baseline. The receptors here all came from an adult who was a healthcare worker with PCR-confirmed SARS-CoV-2 infection or an uninfected control (not recorded which). The CDR3 runs from the conserved cysteine through the conserved F or W. D genes are given only for firm matches.

d_call v_call cdr3_aa
TRBD2 TRBV7-2 CASSASGVVTDTQYF
- TRBV6-1 CASSVAGELFF
- TRBV7-9 CASSSGTGADTQYF
- TRBV9 CASSVGQFNSPLHF
- TRBV7-3 CASRATRGAMDTQYF
TRBD1 TRBV20-1 CSARGQGLHSYNSPLHF
TRBD2 TRBV9 CASSAGTSGDTQYF
- TRBV20-1 CSAALEGGTDTQYF
- TRBV6-5 CASSYSEGINEKLFF
- TRBV12-3/TRBV12-4 CASSLALAPYYEQYF
TRBD1 TRBV6-5 CASSGYDRGGTDTQYF
TRBD2 TRBV10-3 CAISGGGADTQYF
- TRBV20-1 CSLSVRDTEAFF
- TRBV7-8 CASSLGSGGSRYGYTF
- TRBV20-1 CSARQGENSPLHF
TRBD1 TRBV6-2/TRBV6-3 CASRDRGQPQHF
- TRBV14 CASSNFDRHNEKLFF
- TRBV7-9 CASSQSPGGYTF
- TRBV20-1 CSATRGATGANVLTF
- TRBV11-2 CASSLAGFSYEQYF
- TRBV2 CASSFWTSTDTQYF
TRBD1 TRBV6-5 CASRGQGANEKLFF
- TRBV5-1 CASTAGSFNTEAFF
TRBD2 TRBV27 CASSRLAGPDTQYF
- TRBV18 CASSGSPLHF
TRBD2 TRBV4-3 CASSQGASGTNTGELFF
TRBD1 TRBV20-1 CSAGPPGTANYGYTF
- TRBV20-1 CSALHLGLGANVLTF
TRBD2 TRBV5-4 CASSPGVAGGIGELFF
- TRBV27 CASSGLRTNEKLFF
TRBD2 TRBV3-1 CASSQVSGRARDEQYF
- TRBV11-2 CASSLVSGTDTQYF
- TRBV5-1 CASRPAITTYNEQFF
- TRBV30 CAWSVPGPTQEQYF
TRBD2 TRBV7-2 CASSWTSLDTQYF
- TRBV20-1 CRVGIPGEQYF
TRBD1 TRBV29-1 CSVGRTGTSDTQYF
- TRBV7-2 CASSPGAEGAEAFF
- TRBV19 CASTDYGTRAQPQHF
- TRBV21-1 CAGNWTGGPHEQYF
- TRBV30 CAWGGSGELFF
TRBD1 TRBV9 CASSAGQGPPETQYF
- TRBV30 CAWGSWGHGYTF
- TRBV5-6 CASSLEMQGRLSTEAFF
TRBD1 TRBV10-3 CAISGTGQGSGANVLTF